The 2 T cell receptor beta chains listed next were all sequenced from one sample in a study of identical twins. MiXCR, applied by TCRdb to the 5' RACE reads, yields one record per CDR3 protein. The data show hundreds of thousands of distinct CDR3 sequences, 8.6% seen once. The same sample was also studied in work on yellow fever vaccine responses in identical twins.

The sequencing sample was made of PBMCs. These receptors all come from a woman aged 18-29 years in good health.

The V call is TRBV24-1, the J call TRBJ1-1; D gene uncertain. The CDR3 consists of 11 residues. Germline V gives CDR1 KGHDR, CDR2 SFDVKD. V lost 7 bases and J lost 3, with 5 bases in between. The CDR3: CATRRDTEAFF. As DNA, the CDR3 is TGTGCCACCAGGCGGGACACTGAAGCTTTCTTT.

This clonotype was seen more than once but under ten times. CDR3 nucleotides: TGTGCCACTACCCGGGGTGGCGCAGGTCAAGAGACCCAGTACTTC. Protein product: CATTRGGAGQETQYF. The chain employs TRBV19 and TRBJ2-5, with TRBD2 as a possible D gene (5 bases). V gave up 10 bases and J gave up 2 bases, with 20 bases separating them. The CDR3 totals 15 residues. Germline values: CDR1 LNHDA, CDR2 SQIVND (reference sequence).